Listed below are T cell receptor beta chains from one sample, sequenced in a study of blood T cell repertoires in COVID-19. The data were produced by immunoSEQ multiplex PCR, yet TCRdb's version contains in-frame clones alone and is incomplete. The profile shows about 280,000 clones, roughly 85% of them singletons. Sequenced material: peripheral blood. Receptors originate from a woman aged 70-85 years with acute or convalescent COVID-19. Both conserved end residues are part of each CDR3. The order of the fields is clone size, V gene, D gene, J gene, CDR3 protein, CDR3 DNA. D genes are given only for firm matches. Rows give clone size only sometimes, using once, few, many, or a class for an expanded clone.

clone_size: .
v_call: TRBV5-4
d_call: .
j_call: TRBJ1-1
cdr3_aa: CASSPAVYSNEAFF
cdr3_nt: TGTGCCAGCAGCCCGGCAGTGTACAGCAATGAAGCTTTCTTT

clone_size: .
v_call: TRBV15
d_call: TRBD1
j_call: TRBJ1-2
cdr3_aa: CATSRESRGNGYTF
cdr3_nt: TGTGCCACCAGCAGAGAGTCCAGGGGGAATGGCTACACCTTC

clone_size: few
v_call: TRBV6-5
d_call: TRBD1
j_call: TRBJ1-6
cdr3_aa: CASSRNRDRRSPLHF
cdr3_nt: TGTGCCAGCAGCCGAAACCGGGACAGAAGATCACCCCTCCACTTT

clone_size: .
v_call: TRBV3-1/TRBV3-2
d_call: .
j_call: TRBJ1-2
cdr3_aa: CASSHGLTDYTF
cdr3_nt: TGTGCCAGCAGCCATGGACTCACCGACTACACCTTC

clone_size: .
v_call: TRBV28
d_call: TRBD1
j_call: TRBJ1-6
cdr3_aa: CASRDSYNSPLHF
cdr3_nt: TGTGCCAGCCGGGACAGTTATAATTCACCCCTCCACTTT

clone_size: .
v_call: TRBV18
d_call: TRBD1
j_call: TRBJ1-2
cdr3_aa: CASSPDTQGAYGYTF
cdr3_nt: TGTGCCAGCTCACCCGACACCCAGGGGGCATATGGCTACACCTTC

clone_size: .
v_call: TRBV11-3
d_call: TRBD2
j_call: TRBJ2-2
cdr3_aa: CASSPGTSGGTYTGELFF
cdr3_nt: TGTGCCAGCAGCCCCGGGACTAGCGGGGGGACCTACACCGGGGAGCTGTTTTTT

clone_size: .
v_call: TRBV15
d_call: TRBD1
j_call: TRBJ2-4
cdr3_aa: CATRVGGDGNIQYF
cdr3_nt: TGTGCCACCAGGGTAGGGGGCGACGGAAACATTCAGTACTTC

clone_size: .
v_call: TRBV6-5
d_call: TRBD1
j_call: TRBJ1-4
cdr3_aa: CASSYSGQGVKLFF
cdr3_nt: TGTGCCAGCAGTTACTCGGGACAGGGGGTTAAACTGTTTTTT

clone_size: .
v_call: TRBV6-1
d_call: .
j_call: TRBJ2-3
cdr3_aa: CASSEVRGGPTDTQYF
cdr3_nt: TGTGCCAGCAGTGAAGTGAGGGGGGGCCCCACAGATACGCAGTATTTT

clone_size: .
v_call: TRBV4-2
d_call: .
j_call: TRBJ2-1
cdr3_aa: CASSLSGGAEQFF
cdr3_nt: TGTGCCAGCAGCCTTTCGGGGGGCGCTGAGCAGTTCTTC

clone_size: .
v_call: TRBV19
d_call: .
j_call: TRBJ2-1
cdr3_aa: CASSPGGMNEQFF
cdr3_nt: TGTGCCAGTAGCCCCGGGGGAATGAATGAGCAGTTCTTC

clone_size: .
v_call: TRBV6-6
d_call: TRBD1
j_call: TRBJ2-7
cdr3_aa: CASSQPGPRDRPYEQYF
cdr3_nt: TGTGCCAGCAGTCAACCCGGCCCCCGGGACAGGCCCTACGAGCAGTACTTC

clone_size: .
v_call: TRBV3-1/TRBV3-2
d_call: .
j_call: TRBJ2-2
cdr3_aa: CASSGAGELFF
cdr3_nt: TGTGCCAGCAGCGGAGCCGGGGAGCTGTTTTTT

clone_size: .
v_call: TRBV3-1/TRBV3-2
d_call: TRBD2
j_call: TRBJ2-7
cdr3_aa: CASSTPGLVSHEQYF
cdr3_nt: TGTGCCAGCAGTACTCCGGGACTAGTTTCCCACGAGCAGTACTTC

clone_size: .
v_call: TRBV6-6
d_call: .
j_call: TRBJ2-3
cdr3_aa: CASSFRGTDTQYF
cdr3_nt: TGTGCCAGCAGTTTTCGGGGGACAGATACGCAGTATTTT

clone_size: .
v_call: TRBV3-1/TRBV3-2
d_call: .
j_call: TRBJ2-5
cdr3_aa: CASSHGGGGKETQYF
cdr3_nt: TGTGCCAGCAGCCATGGGGGCGGGGGAAAAGAGACCCAGTACTTC

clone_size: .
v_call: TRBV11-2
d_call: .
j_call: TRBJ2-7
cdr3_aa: CASSPITGKAGTYEQYF
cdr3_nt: TGTGCCAGCAGCCCCATTACAGGGAAAGCAGGGACCTACGAGCAGTACTTC

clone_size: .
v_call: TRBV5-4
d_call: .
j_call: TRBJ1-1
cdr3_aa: CASSLSGKNTEAFF
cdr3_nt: TGTGCCAGCAGCTTGTCAGGGAAGAACACTGAAGCTTTCTTT

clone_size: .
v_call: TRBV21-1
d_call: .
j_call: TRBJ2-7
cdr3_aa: CASRARDRGGSTYEQYF
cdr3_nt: TGTGCCAGCAGGGCGCGAGACAGGGGTGGAAGTACCTACGAGCAGTACTTC

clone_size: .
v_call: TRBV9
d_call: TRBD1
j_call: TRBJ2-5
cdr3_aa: CASSVESGQGARETQYF
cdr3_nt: TGTGCCAGCAGCGTCGAATCCGGACAGGGGGCTAGAGAGACCCAGTACTTC

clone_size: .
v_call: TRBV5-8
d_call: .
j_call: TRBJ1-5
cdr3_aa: CASSSRNSAIQPQHF
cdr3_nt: TGTGCCAGCAGCAGCCGTAACAGTGCTATCCAGCCCCAGCATTTT

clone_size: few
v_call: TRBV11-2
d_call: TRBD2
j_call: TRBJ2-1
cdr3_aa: CASSAQLAGGPEFF
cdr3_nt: TGTGCCAGCAGCGCCCAACTAGCGGGGGGGCCGGAGTTCTTC

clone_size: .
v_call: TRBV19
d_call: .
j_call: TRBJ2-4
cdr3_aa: CATSPGKGTTIQYF
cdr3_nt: TGTGCCACGTCACCCGGGAAAGGAACCACCATTCAGTACTTC

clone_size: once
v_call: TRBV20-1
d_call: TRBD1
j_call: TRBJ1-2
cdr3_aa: CSASGDRVFGYTF
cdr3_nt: TGCAGTGCTAGTGGGGACAGGGTTTTCGGCTACACCTTC

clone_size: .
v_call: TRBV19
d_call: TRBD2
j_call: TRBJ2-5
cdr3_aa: CASSIPSTSGGARETQYF
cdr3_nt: TGTGCCAGTAGTATACCCAGTACTAGCGGGGGGGCCCGAGAGACCCAGTACTTC

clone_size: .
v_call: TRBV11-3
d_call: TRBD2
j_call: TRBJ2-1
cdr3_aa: CASSLGLAGKQFF
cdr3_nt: TGTGCCAGCAGCTTAGGCCTAGCGGGAAAGCAGTTCTTC

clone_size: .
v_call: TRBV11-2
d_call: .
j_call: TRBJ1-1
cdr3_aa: CASSLTQGIPSAFF
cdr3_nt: TGTGCCAGCAGCTTAACTCAGGGGATCCCTTCAGCTTTCTTT

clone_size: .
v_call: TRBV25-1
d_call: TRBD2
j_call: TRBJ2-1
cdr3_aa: CASSEISGGAYNEQFF
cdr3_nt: TGTGCCAGCAGTGAAATAAGCGGGGGGGCCTACAATGAGCAGTTCTTC

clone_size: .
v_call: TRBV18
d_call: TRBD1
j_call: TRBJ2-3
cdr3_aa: CASSPPEQGPDTQYF
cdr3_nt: TGTGCCAGCTCACCGCCCGAACAGGGGCCAGATACGCAGTATTTT

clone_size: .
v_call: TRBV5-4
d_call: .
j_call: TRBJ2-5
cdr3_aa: CASSLDREQTQYF
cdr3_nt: TGTGCCAGCAGCTTGGACAGGGAACAGACCCAGTACTTC

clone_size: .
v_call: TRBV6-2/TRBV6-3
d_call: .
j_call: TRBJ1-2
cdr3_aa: CASSYSRTVPGQPSNYGYTF
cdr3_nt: TGTGCCAGCAGTTACTCGCGAACGGTACCGGGTCAGCCTTCTAACTATGGCTACACCTTC

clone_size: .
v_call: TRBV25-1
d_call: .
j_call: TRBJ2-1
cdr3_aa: CASISAGSSYNEQFF
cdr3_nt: TGTGCCAGCATATCGGCCGGGAGCTCCTACAATGAGCAGTTCTTC

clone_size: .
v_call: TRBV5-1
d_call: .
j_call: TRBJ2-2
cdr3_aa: CASSLTGNTGELFF
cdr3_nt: TGCGCCAGCAGCCTTACAGGGAACACCGGGGAGCTGTTTTTT

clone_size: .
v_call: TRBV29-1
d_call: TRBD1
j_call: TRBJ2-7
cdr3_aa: CSVGQGQGVGEQYF
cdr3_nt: TGCAGCGTTGGGCAGGGACAGGGGGTAGGGGAGCAGTACTTC

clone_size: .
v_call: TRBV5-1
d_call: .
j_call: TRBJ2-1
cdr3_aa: CASSSTTSSYNEQFF
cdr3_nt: TGCGCCAGCAGCTCCACTACGAGCTCCTACAATGAGCAGTTCTTC

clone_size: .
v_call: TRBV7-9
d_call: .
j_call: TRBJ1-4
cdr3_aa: CASSPGGLDGEKLFF
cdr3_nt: TGTGCCAGCAGCCCCGGGGGATTAGATGGTGAAAAACTGTTTTTT

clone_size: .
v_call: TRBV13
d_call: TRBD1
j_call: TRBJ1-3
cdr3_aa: CASSPGTGAGNTIYF
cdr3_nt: TGTGCCAGCAGCCCAGGGACAGGGGCCGGAAACACCATATATTTT

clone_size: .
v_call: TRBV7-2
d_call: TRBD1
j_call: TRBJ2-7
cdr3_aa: CASSLAGQAVVEQYF
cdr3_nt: TGTGCCAGCAGCTTAGCGGGACAGGCCGTGGTGGAGCAGTACTTC

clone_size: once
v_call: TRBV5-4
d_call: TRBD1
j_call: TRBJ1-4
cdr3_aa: CASSLSGQGEKLFF
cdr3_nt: TGTGCCAGCAGCTTGTCCGGACAGGGTGAAAAACTGTTTTTT

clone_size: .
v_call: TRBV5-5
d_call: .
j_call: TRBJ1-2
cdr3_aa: CALHGGGYTF
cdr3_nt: TGTGCCCTACACGGGGGTGGCTACACCTTC

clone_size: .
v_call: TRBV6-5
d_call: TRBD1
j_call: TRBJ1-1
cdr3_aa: CASSTGQTIEAFF
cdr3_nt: TGTGCCAGCAGTACGGGACAGACCATTGAAGCTTTCTTT

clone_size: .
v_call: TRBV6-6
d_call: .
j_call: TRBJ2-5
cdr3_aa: CASSYSARQETQYF
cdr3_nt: TGTGCCAGCAGTTACTCTGCGCGGCAAGAGACCCAGTACTTC

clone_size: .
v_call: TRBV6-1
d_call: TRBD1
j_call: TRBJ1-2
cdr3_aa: CASSEGQEIYGYTF
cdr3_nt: TGTGCCAGCAGTGAGGGACAGGAGATCTATGGCTACACCTTC

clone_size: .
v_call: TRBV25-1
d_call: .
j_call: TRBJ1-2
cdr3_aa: CASRLGKSDGLYGYTF
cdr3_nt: TGTGCCAGCAGACTGGGCAAGTCCGACGGCCTATATGGCTACACCTTC

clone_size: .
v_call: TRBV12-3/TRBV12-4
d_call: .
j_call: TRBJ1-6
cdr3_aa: CASVRTGNSPLHF
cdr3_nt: TGTGCCAGCGTTAGGACGGGGAATTCACCTCTCCACTTT

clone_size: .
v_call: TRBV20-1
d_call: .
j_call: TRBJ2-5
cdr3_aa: CSAPQGGTQYF
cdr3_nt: TGCAGTGCTCCGCAGGGAGGGACCCAGTACTTC

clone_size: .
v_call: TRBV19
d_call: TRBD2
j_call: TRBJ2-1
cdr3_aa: CASRGWEGKAYNEQFF
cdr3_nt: TGTGCCAGTAGGGGGTGGGAGGGCAAGGCCTACAATGAGCAGTTCTTC

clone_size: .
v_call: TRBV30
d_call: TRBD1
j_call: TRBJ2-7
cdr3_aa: CAWSGTGAREQYF
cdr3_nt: TGTGCCTGGTCCGGGACAGGGGCAAGGGAGCAGTACTTC

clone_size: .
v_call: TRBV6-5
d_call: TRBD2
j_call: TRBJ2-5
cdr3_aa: CASTQSGGGETQYF
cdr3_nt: TGTGCCAGCACCCAGAGCGGGGGAGGAGAGACCCAGTACTTC

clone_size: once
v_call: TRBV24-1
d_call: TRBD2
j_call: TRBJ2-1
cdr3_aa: CATSGGLAGGHNEQFF
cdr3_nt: TGTGCCACCAGTGGGGGACTAGCGGGGGGTCACAATGAGCAGTTCTTC

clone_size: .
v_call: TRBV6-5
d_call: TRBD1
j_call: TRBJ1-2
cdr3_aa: CASTLDREGYTF
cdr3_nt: TGTGCCAGCACCTTGGACAGGGAAGGCTACACCTTC

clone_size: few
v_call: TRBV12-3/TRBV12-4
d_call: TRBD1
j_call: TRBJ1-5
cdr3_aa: CASSSGGDQPQHF
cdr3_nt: TGTGCCAGCAGTTCAGGGGGTGATCAGCCCCAGCATTTT

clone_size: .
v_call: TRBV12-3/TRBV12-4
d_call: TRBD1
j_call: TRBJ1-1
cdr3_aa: CASSMTGHGAFF
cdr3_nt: TGTGCCAGCAGCATGACAGGGCATGGAGCTTTCTTT